Each of the 14 T cell receptor beta chains below was sequenced from the same sample in a study of sequential checkpoint blockade in melanoma (dated by TCRdb to between 2018 and 2021). The treatment or condition label corresponds to: randomized to nivolumab then ipilimumab (arm A) or the reverse (arm B). The library relied on the immunoSEQ multiplex PCR assay. TCRdb took over this immuneACCESS table, retaining in-frame rearrangements with V and J assigned. Such tables are incomplete; in checked studies, under half of the missing clones stem from an unresolved V gene, and the remainder is unexplained. Recorded for this sample are 13,000 or so clones; less than 70% of them occurred a single time. The top ten constitute approximately 22% of the sample. The material was CD8+ T cells sorted from blood (inferred from file names), obtained from a patient given nivolumab and ipilimumab in sequence. Receptors originate from a human donor with melanoma.

The rearrangement links TRBV5-4 to TRBJ2-5; tentatively, D is TRBD2 (6 bases). Germline CDR1 is SGHNT and CDR2 is YYREEE (reference sequence). This CDR3 region has 16 residues. V shed 4 bases and J shed 2 bases, with 18 bases lying between them. CDR3 bases: TGTGCCAGCAGCCGCGTGGGGGGTTTGGGGCAAGAGACCCAGTACTTC. It specifies CASSRVGGLGQETQYF.

The rearrangement uses TRBV5-1 and TRBJ2-3; 10 nucleotides match TRBD1. Germline CDR1 and CDR2: SGHRS and YFSETQ. V lost 2 bases and J lost 4; bases outside the gene matches: 10. The CDR3 has 17 residues. CDR3 nucleotide sequence: TGCGCCAGCAGCTTAGCCCCGGGACAGGGGAGGGCAGATACGCAGTATTTT. Translating it yields CASSLAPGQGRADTQYF.

The J gene is TRBJ2-5, the V gene TRBV30, with no clear D. The J call may not be correct, given that the DNA end is closer to TRBJ2-7. The CDR3 is 11 residues long. Per germline, CDR1 GTSNPN and CDR2 SVGIG (reference sequence). The CDR3 coding sequence is TGTGCCTGGAGCCATTCCTACGAGCAGTACTTC. Its protein product is CAWSHSYEQYF.

The V gene is TRBV29-1, the J gene TRBJ1-2; no definite D call. The CDR3 runs to 14 residues. Trimming cost V 6 bases and J 4 bases, with 18 bases left between them. Germline assignment: CDR1 SQVTM and CDR2 ANQGSEA. CDR3 protein: CSVPSRSTFYGYTF. In nucleotides, the CDR3 is TGCAGCGTCCCTTCTAGGAGCACTTTCTATGGCTACACCTTC.

By share of the sample, this clone is medium-sized. The chain joins TRBV4-1 to TRBJ2-2, with TRBD1 matching 8 bases. J was trimmed by 3 bases and V by 1 base; bases with no gene match: 4. This CDR3 has 16 residues. CDR1 and CDR2 (germline): MGHRA, YSYEKL. CDR3 nucleotides: TGCGCCAGCAGCCAAGCAGGGGGCTTTGACACCGGGGAGCTGTTTTTT. Amino acids: CASSQAGGFDTGELFF.

This clone was seen more than once but under ten times. One junction end does not reproduce the germline sequence, and a read error may be involved. The chain couples TRBV5-5 to TRBJ2-7; D is unclear. The CDR3 consists of 17 residues. Germline V gene data show CDR1 as SGHKS and CDR2 as YYEKEE (reference sequence). CDR3 sequence: CASSQEPPGQFFYEQYF. In DNA form, the CDR3 reads TGCGCCAGCAGCCAAGAACCCCCAGGCCAGTTCTTTTACGAGCAGTACTTC.

This clone was seen more than once but under ten times. The rearrangement links TRBV28 to TRBJ1-4, with a possible D match to TRBD1 (6 bases). This CDR3 comprises 15 residues. With 6 bases removed from V and 6 bases from J, the gap between germline ends came to 17 bases. The V gene's germline CDR1 is MDHEN and CDR2 SYDVKM. CDR3 loop: CASSRGQGRDEKLFF. The CDR3 DNA sequence: TGTGCCAGCAGCCGAGGGCAGGGGAGGGATGAAAAACTGTTTTTT.

The chain employs TRBV4-1 and TRBJ1-1; perhaps TRBD1 as D (6 bases). CDR3 length equals 13 residues. Germline V lookup: CDR1 MGHRA, CDR2 YSYEKL. The V and J ends lost 1 base and 8 bases respectively, with 11 bases between them. The CDR3: CASSQVGQAEAFF. Written as DNA, the CDR3 is TGCGCCAGCAGCCAAGTGGGACAAGCGGAAGCTTTCTTT.

This clone was seen only once. This chain uses TRBV6-4 with TRBJ2-3; D not certain. V was cut by 0 bases and J by 3 bases, with 7 bases left in between. CDR1 MRHNA and CDR2 SNTAGT come from the germline V gene. CDR3 length equals 14 residues. The CDR3 nucleotides read TGTGCCAGCAGTGACTCTCGCGAAACAGATACGCAGTATTTT. Its translation is CASSDSRETDTQYF.

Details on this clone: Mismatch with germline at one junction end may stem from a read error. The rearrangement uses TRBV13 and TRBJ2-1; weak D call: TRBD2 (6 bases). Germline V gene lookup returns CDR1 PRHDT and CDR2 FYEKMQ (reference sequence). CDR3 size: 15 residues. The CDR3 bases are TGTGCCAGCAGCTTAGATGGGGACTCCCACAATGAGCAGTTCTTC. Translation gives CASSLDGDSHNEQFF.

This chain connects TRBV28 to TRBJ2-7, with 8 nucleotides matching TRBD1. This CDR3 has 12 residues. The germline gives CDR1 MDHEN, CDR2 SYDVKM. The ends lost 3 bases at V and 7 bases at J; junction bases unmatched: 2. This CDR3 is CASSFDRGEQYF. DNA of the CDR3: TGTGCCAGCAGTTTCGACAGGGGTGAGCAGTACTTC.

The chain joins TRBV4-2 to TRBJ2-7; 15 bases fit TRBD2. J gave up 4 bases and V 1 base, and 5 bases lay outside the gene matches. Germline CDR1 reads LGHNA; CDR2 reads YNFKEQ. The CDR3 has 17 residues. The CDR3 DNA reads TGTGCCAGCAGCCAAGGGTGGACTAGCGGGGGGGGTTACGAGCAGTACTTC. Translating gives CASSQGWTSGGGYEQYF.

CDR3 nucleotide sequence: TGTGCCAGCAGGCCCGGAGGAGCTGAAGCTTTCTTT. It yields the protein CASRPGGAEAFF. The chain is built from TRBV2 and TRBJ1-1; D is uncertain. The CDR3 loop spans 12 amino acids. CDR1 and CDR2 from the germline V gene are SNHLY and FYNNEI. The V end lost 6 bases, the J end lost 6 bases, and 11 bases lay between the germline ends.

In its sample, this clone was seen once. This chain joins TRBV14 and TRBJ2-7; 9 nucleotides line up with TRBD1. The V segment lost 3 bases and the J segment 2 bases; nucleotides outside the gene matches: 8. This CDR3 spans 16 amino acids. Looked up from germline, CDR1 is SGHDN and CDR2 is FVKESK. CDR3 nucleotides: TGTGCCAGCAGCCATACAGGGGGCGACAATCCCTACGAGCAGTACTTC. Amino acids: CASSHTGGDNPYEQYF. The full variable domain, with the rest looked up from reference TRBV14 and TRBJ2-7, is EAGVTQFPSHSVIEKGQTVTLRCDPISGHDNLYWYRRVMGKEIKFLLHFVKESKQDESGMPNNRFLAERTGGTYSTLKVQPAELEDSGVYFCASSHTGGDNPYEQYFGPGTRLTVT.